The 19 T cell receptor beta chains below come from one sample, sequenced in a study of glioma-infiltrating T cells (dated by TCRdb to the mid-2010s). TCRdb names Illumina MiSeq as the instrument used. The iRepertoire nested amplicon-rescue multiplex PCR (arm-PCR) platform was used to amplify TCR alpha and beta CDR3 regions from RNA. TCRdb reworked the public reads: Q25 trimming with fastp, MiXCR clone assembly, productive beta chains retained. Under each unique CDR3 protein, matching rows form one entry showing the most common genes and DNA. The sample table shows 35,000 to 45,000 distinct CDR3 sequences, and around 22% are seen once. The ten largest make up around 6.3% of the sample. What was sequenced was glioma tissue, nonneoplastic brain tissue, or PBMCs (not recorded which). Receptors were obtained from a human donor with low-grade glioma or glioblastoma, undergoing nonglioma brain surgery, or in good health (not recorded which).

The rearrangement joins TRBV28 to TRBJ1-1; 9 bases align to TRBD1. The CDR3 is made up of 15 amino acids. V lost 6 bases to trimming and J lost 5 bases; unmatched junction nucleotides: 10. Germline CDR1 and CDR2: MDHEN and SYDVKM. CDR3 DNA: TGTGCCAGCAGCCCCGGGACAGGGAGTGTGACTGAAGCTTTCTTT. Its protein is CASSPGTGSVTEAFF.

The chain has TRBV11-1 and TRBJ2-5; D perhaps matches TRBD2 (5 bases). There are 15 residues in the CDR3. CDR1 is SGHAT and CDR2 is FQDESV in the germline V gene (reference sequence). V lost 5 bases to trimming and J lost 4 bases, with 17 bases between them. This chain's CDR3 is CASSLFFPSTETQYF. In DNA, the CDR3 is TGTGCCAGCAGCCTCTTTTTCCCTAGCACAGAGACCCAGTACTTC.

This clonotype occurred many times. The CDR3 region is CASSLGTVYEQYV. The CDR3 DNA reads as TGTGCCAGCAGCTTGGGAACCGTCTACGAGCAGTACGTC. The rearrangement joins TRBV11-2 to TRBJ2-7; the D is unclear. The germline V and J ends were trimmed by 3 bases and 3 bases, with 9 bases remaining between them. Per germline, CDR1 SGHAT and CDR2 FQNNGV. The CDR3 length is 13 residues.

This clonotype was detected many times. The chain employs TRBV6-1 and TRBJ1-5, with D unresolved. V dropped 2 bases and J dropped 5 bases, with 19 bases sitting between them. The CDR3 loop spans 17 amino acids. Germline V gene data show CDR1 as MNHNS and CDR2 as SASEGT. CDR3 sequence: CASSEQGGNHMDQPQHF. CDR3 in DNA: TGTGCCAGCAGTGAACAAGGCGGGAACCACATGGATCAGCCCCAGCATTTT.

This clonotype was counted ten times or more. The J gene is TRBJ1-2, the V gene TRBV20-1; D is possibly TRBD1 (5 bases). CDR1 DFQATT and CDR2 SNEGSKA come from the germline V gene (reference sequence). The germline V and J ends were trimmed by 2 bases and 5 bases, with 21 bases remaining between them. This CDR3 has 16 amino acids. CDR3 nucleotide sequence: TGCAGTGCTAGATACACCAATCAGGGCCCCGTATATGGCTACACCTTC. Its translation is CSARYTNQGPVYGYTF.

The sample holds many counts of this clonotype. The V call is TRBV27, the J call TRBJ1-6, with D tentatively TRBD1 (6 bases). This CDR3 is 14 amino acids long. Trimming stripped 10 bases from V and 7 bases from J, with 17 bases between. Germline loops: CDR1 MNHEY, CDR2 SMNVEV (reference sequence). The CDR3 DNA is TGTGCCACTAAGTTATACACAGGGAATTCACCCCTCCACTTT. Its protein is CATKLYTGNSPLHF.

Worth noting for this clonotype: A much bigger clone sits one base away, suggesting this may be a read error. The CDR3 DNA is TGTGACATCAGTGCCCGCGCCGGGACAGATACGCAGTATTTT. This gives the protein CDISARAGTDTQYF. This sequence joins TRBV6-1 and TRBJ2-3, with D uncertain. Per germline, CDR1 MNHNS and CDR2 SASEGT. This CDR3 is built from 14 residues.

This chain connects TRBV28 to TRBJ2-6; D remains unclear. This CDR3 spans 16 amino acids. The ends were cut back, 4 bases at V and 0 bases at J, with 10 bases in the middle. CDR1 is MDHEN, CDR2 SYDVKM, per germline. CDR3 nucleotides: TGTGCCAGCAGTTATAAGATTTCCTCTGGGGCCAACGTCCTGACTTTC. Its translation is CASSYKISSGANVLTF.

This clonotype was counted ten times or more. The J gene is TRBJ1-1, the V gene TRBV7-2, with D possibly being TRBD1 (5 bases). CDR1 and CDR2 from the germline V gene are SGHTA and FQGNSA. CDR3 length equals 15 residues. Trimming took 0 bases from V and 2 from J, leaving 10 bases between them. CDR3 protein: CASSLAGGGNTEAFF. The CDR3 DNA sequence: TGTGCCAGCAGCTTAGCGGGGGGGGGAAACACTGAAGCTTTCTTT.

This clonotype was picked up many times. The chain combines TRBV19 with TRBJ1-1; tentatively, D is TRBD1 (5 bases). CDR1 LNHDA and CDR2 SQIVND come from the germline V gene (reference sequence). Deletions cut 7 bases from V and 0 bases from J, with 15 bases between. This CDR3 region has 15 residues. The CDR3 region has the DNA TGTGCCAGTATTGAAAGGCGAGGGGTGAACACTGAAGCTTTCTTT. Residues: CASIERRGVNTEAFF. The complete variable domain, with remaining parts taken from reference TRBV19 and TRBJ1-1, reads DGGITQSPKYLFRKEGQNVTLSCEQNLNHDAMYWYRQDPGQGLRLIYYSQIVNDFQKGDIAEGYSVSREKKESFPLTVTSAQKNPTAFYLCASIERRGVNTEAFFGQGTRLTVV.

Concerning this clonotype: Its ends do not fully match the called genes, so a read error is possible. This chain links TRBV11-2 with TRBJ2-3; 7 nucleotides match TRBD2. Germline V gene sequence: CDR1 SGHAT, CDR2 FQNNGV. The CDR3 is 16 residues long. CDR3 DNA: TGTGCCAGCAGCGCACTAGCGCCAGCTGCGACAGTTACGCAGTATTTT. Protein: CASSALAPAATVTQYF.

The V call is TRBV6-2 or TRBV6-3, the J call TRBJ2-1, with TRBD1 identical over 8 bases. CDR1 MNHEY and CDR2 SVGEGT come from the germline V gene. The CDR3 runs to 13 residues. The trim removed 8 bases at V and 8 bases at J, leaving 8 bases unmatched. This CDR3 reads CASQGQGGYEQFF. CDR3 nucleotide sequence: TGTGCCAGCCAAGGACAGGGTGGATATGAGCAGTTCTTC.

This clonotype showed up many times. The V gene is TRBV4-1, the J gene TRBJ2-5; unclear D gene. CDR1 is MGHRA and CDR2 is YSYEKL in the germline V gene. With 0 bases removed from V and 5 bases from J, the gap between germline ends came to 16 bases. CDR3 length: 16 residues. CDR3 nucleotide sequence: TGCGCCAGCAGCCAAGATCGGGCCAATCGGTTCGAGACCCAGTACTTC. This sequence encodes CASSQDRANRFETQYF.

This clonotype was recorded at least ten times. The chain carries TRBV19 and TRBJ1-1; D is unclear. Trimming removed 6 bases from V and 0 bases from J, with 11 bases in between. The CDR3 has 14 residues. Germline V CDR1 and CDR2: LNHDA, SQIVND (reference sequence). This chain's CDR3 is CASRIKAMNTEAFF. In nucleotides, the CDR3 is TGTGCCAGTAGGATAAAGGCCATGAACACTGAAGCTTTCTTT.

This clonotype was recorded at least ten times. The genes are TRBV4-1 and TRBJ2-5; TRBD2 matches 9 bases. The CDR3 is 14 residues long. Per the germline V gene, CDR1 is MGHRA and CDR2 is YSYEKL. After removal of 3 bases from V and 3 bases from J, the junction contained 2 bases not matched to a gene. Here the CDR3 DNA reads TGCGCCAGCAGCCAGCGACTAGCGGAAGAGACCCAGTACTTC. Residues: CASSQRLAEETQYF.

This clonotype was observed at least ten times. This rearrangement joins TRBV28 to TRBJ1-1; D gene uncertain. Germline V gives CDR1 MDHEN, CDR2 SYDVKM. Deletions cut 8 bases from V and 3 bases from J, with 7 bases between. The CDR3 has 11 amino acids. The CDR3 loop is CASGLYTEAFF. CDR3 bases: TGTGCCAGCGGCCTGTACACTGAAGCTTTCTTT.

This clonotype showed up just a few times. This chain joins TRBV5-8 and TRBJ2-1, with TRBD1 matching 7 bases. Per germline, CDR1 SGHTS and CDR2 YDEGEE. Trimming cost V 2 bases and J 5 bases; bases outside gene matches: 4. This CDR3 region has 14 residues. Here the CDR3 DNA reads TGTGCCAGCAGCTTTGGGCAGGGGGACAATGAGCAGTTCTTC. This translates into CASSFGQGDNEQFF.

With regard to this clonotype: A read error is possible here, since a much larger clone lies one base away. The rearrangement joins TRBV20-1 to TRBJ2-6; unclear D gene. The CDR3 is 15 residues long. Germline-derived CDR1 and CDR2 are DFQATT and SNEGSKA (reference sequence). CDR3 residues: CSAPLGNSEANVLTF. CDR3 nucleotides: TGCAGTGCTCCGCTCGGTAACTCTGAGGCCAACGTCCTGACTTTC.

By proportion, this clonotype is medium-sized. The V and J genes are TRBV27 and TRBJ1-2; tentative D call: TRBD1 (5 bases). Looked up from germline, CDR1 is MNHEY and CDR2 is SMNVEV (reference sequence). The V end was cut by 3 bases, the J end by 3 bases, with 8 bases between. The CDR3 extends over 13 amino acids. The CDR3 loop is CASSFQGDYGYTF. In DNA, the CDR3 is TGTGCCAGCAGTTTCCAGGGAGACTATGGCTACACCTTC.